A selection of T cell receptor beta chains follows, all from one sample in a study of T cell repertoires in cytomegalovirus infection. TCRdb re-derived calls from the reads in MiXCR, one entry per CDR3 protein. The table has about 310,000 distinct CDR3 sequences, roughly 15% seen once. The sample was PBMCs. The source of these receptors is a human donor in good health (CMV status not recorded). Some clones in this sample may be carry-over from other donors' samples. Each CDR3 is given with its conserved first and last residue. The order of the fields is V gene, CDR3 protein.

V gene: TRBV7-2
CDR3 protein: CASSLGGYNEKLFF

V gene: TRBV7-2
CDR3 protein: CASRPSGGVHNEQFF

V gene: TRBV10-3
CDR3 protein: CAIKPGPISYEQYF

V gene: TRBV19
CDR3 protein: CASSKGRVGNEQFF

V gene: TRBV20-1
CDR3 protein: CSARDPAGVVETQYF

V gene: TRBV12-3/TRBV12-4
CDR3 protein: CASSLEDRSYEQYF

V gene: TRBV7-2
CDR3 protein: CASSLVGTRRETQYF

V gene: TRBV4-3
CDR3 protein: CASSQEYGEKLFF

V gene: TRBV4-1
CDR3 protein: CASSQDLQGASRRLFF

V gene: TRBV7-8
CDR3 protein: CASSVGGRMYGYTF

V gene: TRBV2
CDR3 protein: CASSRRVLSYEQYF

V gene: TRBV9
CDR3 protein: CASSAVGGRTDTQYF

V gene: TRBV24-1
CDR3 protein: CATSDARGSSYGYTF

V gene: TRBV2
CDR3 protein: CASSAGRDSGNTIYF

V gene: TRBV6-1
CDR3 protein: CASSEGGVSPLHF

V gene: TRBV4-1
CDR3 protein: CASSQGQQGPRAKNIQYF

V gene: TRBV3-1
CDR3 protein: CASSQFSGNTGELFF

V gene: TRBV16
CDR3 protein: CASSQSKKFF

V gene: TRBV27
CDR3 protein: CASSSGGPNYEQYF

V gene: TRBV2
CDR3 protein: CASSGGVGYEQYF

V gene: TRBV7-3
CDR3 protein: CASSVEQGEAFF

V gene: TRBV6-2/TRBV6-3
CDR3 protein: CASRKDRRLAKNIQYF

V gene: TRBV5-6
CDR3 protein: CASSLAGEESYTF

V gene: TRBV2
CDR3 protein: CASRSTTTNEKLFF

V gene: TRBV19
CDR3 protein: CASQKGLAGGLVTGELFF

V gene: TRBV19
CDR3 protein: CASSIDLFDGENTGELFF

V gene: TRBV6-1
CDR3 protein: CASRFQGYEQYF

V gene: TRBV12-3/TRBV12-4
CDR3 protein: CASSLGSGAFF

V gene: TRBV6-5
CDR3 protein: CASSYSRQGGGQPQHF

V gene: TRBV4-1
CDR3 protein: CASSQGGHTEAFF

V gene: TRBV7-9
CDR3 protein: CASSPNRGGNTEAFF

V gene: TRBV6-6
CDR3 protein: CASNLVLREPQHF

V gene: TRBV12-5
CDR3 protein: CASAHSWGVEAFF

V gene: TRBV15
CDR3 protein: CATSSGQGAAEKLFF

V gene: TRBV7-3
CDR3 protein: CASSSRHPTGELFF

V gene: TRBV7-2
CDR3 protein: CASSLGQGNYNEQFF

V gene: TRBV7-2
CDR3 protein: CAGVQGAGGGAGTDTQYF

V gene: TRBV7-2
CDR3 protein: CASSLGGANSYEQYF

V gene: TRBV29-1
CDR3 protein: CSVETASYEQYF

V gene: TRBV18
CDR3 protein: CASSPGVQLEQFF

V gene: TRBV7-8
CDR3 protein: CASSLAQGLGQPQHF

V gene: TRBV12-3/TRBV12-4
CDR3 protein: CASSSGGQGVIGGYTF

V gene: TRBV7-2
CDR3 protein: CASSQDRNEQFF

V gene: TRBV12-3/TRBV12-4
CDR3 protein: CASSFAGFNEKLFF

V gene: TRBV7-2
CDR3 protein: CASSLDSTGAYEQYF

V gene: TRBV6-2/TRBV6-3
CDR3 protein: CASSYSGALMDTQYF

V gene: TRBV6-8
CDR3 protein: CASSYRQRVTYEQYF

V gene: TRBV6-1
CDR3 protein: CASSSDGNNQPQHF